The 15 T cell receptor beta chains below were found in one sample sequenced in a study of metastatic and nonmetastatic thyroid tumors (dated by TCRdb to 2020 to 2021). The library was made by PCR. Data came from an Illumina HiSeq 4000. The public reads were quality trimmed at Q25 with fastp and then assembled into clones with MiXCR by TCRdb, keeping productive beta chains. Across this sample there are a few thousand clones, with roughly 24% seen only once. 25% to 30% of the sample is taken by the ten largest. No patient had received any treatment before thyroid surgery. Sequencing was carried out using adjacent normal tissue. The receptor set was obtained from a male donor with papillary thyroid cancer or a benign thyroid nodule (not recorded which). Some clones in this sample may be carry-over from other donors' samples.

The rearrangement uses TRBV6-1 and TRBJ2-7; either TRBD1 or TRBD2 may fit D (5 bases each). Germline CDR1 is MNHNS and CDR2 is SASEGT. V lost 5 bases to trimming and J lost 5 bases, with 16 bases between them. The CDR3 length is 14 residues. The CDR3 region is CASSQRDRPHEQYV. Here the CDR3 DNA reads TGTGCCAGCAGTCAAAGGGACCGCCCGCACGAGCAGTACGTC.

This clone turned up a few times. J is TRBJ1-2 and V is TRBV6-1; D remains ambiguous. V was cut by 6 bases and J by 2 bases, with 16 bases left in between. The CDR3 totals 15 residues. Germline loops: CDR1 MNHNS, CDR2 SASEGT. CDR3 coding DNA: TGTGCCAGCAGCCCCTGGTACAGCCACAACTATGGCTACACCTTC. Protein: CASSPWYSHNYGYTF.

This sequence joins TRBV27 and TRBJ1-2; weak D call: TRBD1 (6 bases). In germline, CDR1 is MNHEY, CDR2 SMNVEV (reference sequence). The CDR3 has 13 residues. V lost 3 bases, J lost 5 bases, and 10 bases lay in between. The CDR3 region is CASSFRGAYGYTF. For the CDR3, the DNA is TGTGCCAGCAGTTTCCGGGGGGCGTATGGCTACACCTTC.

In its sample, this clone ranks as large. This chain joins TRBV15 and TRBJ1-2; TRBD1 might be the D (6 bases). V shed 0 bases and J shed 4 bases, with 12 bases lying between them. CDR1 is LNHNV, CDR2 YYDKDF, per germline (reference sequence). There are 15 residues in the CDR3. Here the CDR3 reads CATSREGAAGYGYTF. CDR3 DNA: TGTGCCACCAGCAGAGAGGGGGCAGCGGGCTATGGCTACACCTTC.

This clone appeared a few times. The J gene is TRBJ2-7, the V gene TRBV6-1; D perhaps matches TRBD1 (5 bases). V dropped 6 bases and J dropped 2 bases, with 14 bases sitting between them. There are 14 residues in the CDR3. Germline CDR1 and CDR2: MNHNS and SASEGT. The CDR3 sequence is CASRPGTGTYEQYV. The CDR3 bases are TGTGCCAGCAGGCCTGGAACAGGAACCTACGAGCAGTACGTC.

This clone was picked up a small number of times. V and J are TRBV12-3 or TRBV12-4 and TRBJ2-7; TRBD2 matches 7 bases. The CDR3 is 14 residues long. V was clipped by 7 bases and J by 6 bases; unmatched bases: 12. CDR3 nucleotides: TGTGCCAGCACCCCCCGGAGGAGCGGGGCCGAGCAGTACTTC. Translation: CASTPRRSGAEQYF.

As regards this clone: The junction shows a germline mismatch at one end, possibly a read error. V gene TRBV10-3 combines with J gene TRBJ1-1; 7 bases are a match to TRBD1. There are 15 residues in the CDR3. Germline CDR1 ENHRY, CDR2 SYGVKD. CDR3 loop: CAVRGNSGVDTEAFF. The CDR3 DNA reads as TGTGCCGTCAGGGGGAACTCGGGGGTGGACACTGAAGCTTTCTTT.

The chain links TRBV11-3 to TRBJ2-3; possibly TRBD1 for D (5 bases). The germline V gene has CDR1 SGHNT and CDR2 YENEEA. With 1 base removed from V and 5 bases from J, the gap between germline ends came to 13 bases. CDR3 length: 15 amino acids. The CDR3 reads CASSLGGRAIDTQYF. Here the CDR3 DNA reads TGTGCCAGCAGCTTAGGGGGCAGGGCTATAGATACGCAGTATTTT.

The CDR3 DNA reads as TGCAGTGCCGGACGGCCGAGGGGTCTATTTGAGCAGTTCTTC. Translating gives CSAGRPRGLFEQFF. The genes are TRBV20-1 and TRBJ2-1; D possibly matches TRBD1 or TRBD2 (5 bases each). The length of the CDR3 is 14 residues. V dropped 6 bases and J dropped 9 bases, with 21 bases sitting between them. CDR1 and CDR2 from the germline V gene are DFQATT and SNEGSKA (reference sequence).

This clone occurred a few times. The rearrangement links TRBV12-3 or TRBV12-4 to TRBJ1-1, with unresolved D. V lost 6 bases and J 0 bases, leaving 14 bases between the germline ends. The CDR3 runs to 15 residues. The CDR3 is CASRTLSAVNTEAFF. CDR3 nucleotide sequence: TGTGCCAGCAGAACCTTATCGGCGGTGAACACTGAAGCTTTCTTT.

CDR3 amino acids: CSAILAGVDTQYF. The CDR3 coding sequence is TGCAGTGCTATACTAGCGGGAGTAGATACGCAGTATTTT. The genes are TRBV20-1 and TRBJ2-3, with 11 bases that match TRBD2. J lost 5 bases, V lost 4 bases, and 2 bases had no gene match. The germline gives CDR1 DFQATT, CDR2 SNEGSKA (reference sequence). The CDR3 totals 13 residues.

This sequence joins TRBV6-4 and TRBJ2-1; TRBD1 agrees at 9 bases. V was clipped by 3 bases and J by 9 bases; unmatched bases: 12. CDR1 MRHNA and CDR2 SNTAGT come from the germline V gene. There are 16 residues in the CDR3. The CDR3 sequence: CASSETPGQGFGEQFF. The CDR3 region has the DNA TGTGCCAGCAGTGAGACCCCGGGACAGGGATTTGGTGAGCAGTTCTTC.

The chain combines TRBV28 with TRBJ2-7, with 7 bases lining up with TRBD1. CDR3 length: 13 amino acids. Looked up from germline, CDR1 is MDHEN and CDR2 is SYDVKM. Unmatched junction bases numbered 8, after V lost 6 bases and J lost 6 bases. This chain's CDR3 is CASSPGTEFEQYF. CDR3 DNA sequence: TGTGCCAGCAGCCCGGGGACAGAGTTCGAGCAGTACTTC.

This clone was observed a few times. V and J are TRBV12-3 or TRBV12-4 and TRBJ2-1; the D gene is possibly TRBD2 (6 bases). The CDR3 totals 11 residues. With 2 bases removed from V and 10 bases from J, the gap between germline ends came to 6 bases. The CDR3 nucleotides are TGTGCCAGCAGTTTACGGGAGGAGCAGTTCTTC. It specifies CASSLREEQFF.

By frequency in the sample, this clone is medium-sized. The chain uses TRBV12-3 or TRBV12-4 and TRBJ1-1, with 7 bases fitting TRBD1. After removal of 7 bases from V and 5 bases from J, the junction contained 7 bases not matched to a gene. The CDR3 consists of 13 residues. CDR3 sequence: CASTRDRRTEAFF. The CDR3 DNA is TGTGCCAGCACCCGGGACAGAAGGACTGAAGCTTTCTTT.